Listed below are T cell receptor beta chains from one sample, sequenced in a study of shared clonotypes between healthy human individuals. Repertoires were generated with immunoSEQ multiplex PCR, while TCRdb's copy carries only in-frame clones and drops some. The sample consists of roughly 480,000 clones, around three quarters of them appearing once. Sequenced input: PBMCs. The origin of the receptors is a woman aged 40 to 50 in good health. Some clones in this sample may be carry-over from other donors' samples. Both conserved end residues are part of each CDR3. Each record gives: clone size, J gene, D gene, V gene, CDR3 length, CDR3 DNA, CDR3 protein. D genes are given only for firm matches. Only some rows state a clone size, as once, few, many or a class for expanded clones.

. TRBJ1-2 . TRBV11-2 13 TGTGCCAGCTATCATCAGGGAGGTGATGGCTACACCTTC CASYHQGGDGYTF
. TRBJ2-7 TRBD1 TRBV5-1 15 TGCGCCAGCAGTAAACCGGGACAGGAGACCTACGAGCAGTACTTC CASSKPGQETYEQYF
. TRBJ1-2 . TRBV30 13 TGTGCCTGGAGTAGACAGGAGAACTATGGCTACACCTTC CAWSRQENYGYTF
. TRBJ2-2 TRBD1 TRBV2 16 TGTGCCAGCAGTCTACACAGGGGGCAAGCAGCCGGGGAGCTGTTTTTT CASSLHRGQAAGELFF
. TRBJ2-1 TRBD2 TRBV29-1 17 TGCAGCGTTCGAGATAGCGGGAGAGGGGGGGACTTCGATGAGCAGTTCTTC CSVRDSGRGGDFDEQFF
few TRBJ1-2 TRBD1 TRBV18 12 TGTGCCAGCTCATCGACAGGGCCGGGCTACACCTTC CASSSTGPGYTF
few TRBJ1-4 TRBD1 TRBV28 16 TGTGCCAGCAGTTCCCCCAGGACAGGAAAGGGCGAAAAACTGTTTTTT CASSSPRTGKGEKLFF
. TRBJ1-1 . TRBV27 13 TGTGCCAGCAGTAAAGGCCTGAACACTGAAGCTTTCTTT CASSKGLNTEAFF
. TRBJ1-5 . TRBV28 15 TGTGCCAGCAGTTTATGGGGCGGTAGCAATCAGCCCCAGCATTTT CASSLWGGSNQPQHF
. TRBJ2-1 TRBD2 TRBV28 17 TGTGCCAGCAGTCCCGGGGGGGGCGGGGACTCCTACAATGAGCAGTTCTTC CASSPGGGGDSYNEQFF
. TRBJ2-5 . TRBV5-4 14 TGTGCCAGCAGCTTGGGGCAGACACAAGAGACCCAGTACTTC CASSLGQTQETQYF
few TRBJ1-5 . TRBV11-2 14 TGTGCCAGCAGCTTAACCGCCGGCGGCCAGCCCCAGCATTTT CASSLTAGGQPQHF
many TRBJ1-2 . TRBV7-9 15 TGTGCCAGCAGCCCTAGACAGAAGGTTAACTATGGCTACACCTTC CASSPRQKVNYGYTF
. TRBJ2-7 . TRBV11-2 14 TGTGCCAGCAGCTTAGTCCCCTTCAGGGGCGAGCAGTACTTC CASSLVPFRGEQYF
. TRBJ2-3 TRBD2 TRBV9 19 TGTGCCAGCAGCGTAGGACTAGCGGGAGATGTGCGGTCACGCGATACGCAGTATTTT CASSVGLAGDVRSRDTQYF
. TRBJ2-1 TRBD2 TRBV5-6 17 TGTGCCAGTAGCTTGGTAGCGGGAGGGTTGCTTGGCAATGAGCAGTTCTTC CASSLVAGGLLGNEQFF
many TRBJ2-1 TRBD2 TRBV4-3 17 TGCGCCAGCAGCCAAGCCACCGGACTAGCGGGGTACAATGAGCAGTTCTTC CASSQATGLAGYNEQFF
. TRBJ1-3 . TRBV28 14 TGTGCCAGCAGTTCTGGGGCAGGGGGAAACACCATATATTTT CASSSGAGGNTIYF
few TRBJ2-2 TRBD2 TRBV10-3 14 TGTGCCATCACCAGCGGGAGAGCAACCGGGGAGCTGTTTTTT CAITSGRATGELFF
. TRBJ2-5 . TRBV30 13 TGTGCCTGGAACCCCCCAGGGTCGGAGACCCAGTACTTC CAWNPPGSETQYF
. TRBJ1-3 TRBD1 TRBV6-4 15 TGTGCCAGCAGTGACCCGACAGGGAATGGAAACACCATATATTTT CASSDPTGNGNTIYF
. TRBJ1-5 . TRBV27 12 TGTGCCAGCAGTCGCCGCAATCAGCCCCAGCATTTT CASSRRNQPQHF